This entry concerns a single T cell receptor (beta chain). Antigen specificity is unknown. The PCR used 60 Vbeta and 13 Jbeta primers. The method was immunoSEQ multiplex PCR; TCRdb's version includes in-frame clones alone and lacks a portion of them. The sample has about 100,000 clones, around three quarters seen once; the top ten hold around 4%. The source of the sample is a study of cytomegalovirus exposure and HLA in healthy donors. Germline lookup yields CDR1 GTSNPN and CDR2 SVGIG (reference sequence). The CDR3 totals 15 residues. The germline V and J ends were trimmed by 5 bases and 0 bases, with 16 bases remaining between them. Study observations and caveats: Reports credit the classifier with highly specific, highly sensitive diagnosis of cytomegalovirus status. TCR beta V- and J-gene trimming, according to a later analysis, was linked to a missense DCLRE1C variant. Later analysis reportedly placed an Asian-associated ancestry cluster below the approximately 730-donor mean in N-insertions.

The specimen sequenced was PBMCs. The chain recombines TRBV30 with TRBJ2-5, with a tentative D call TRBD1 (6 bases). The clonotype originates from a female donor in good health and CMV-seropositive. The CDR3 sequence is CAWGRTEINQETQYF. In DNA, the CDR3 is TGTGCCTGGGGCCGGACAGAGATAAACCAAGAGACCCAGTACTTC. Full variable domain (outside the CDR3, taken from reference TRBV30 and TRBJ2-5): SQTIHQWPATLVQPVGSPLSLECTVEGTSNPNLYWYRQAAGRGLQLLFYSVGIGQISSEVPQNLSASRPQDRQFILSSKKLLLSDSGFYLCAWGRTEINQETQYFGPGTRLLVL.